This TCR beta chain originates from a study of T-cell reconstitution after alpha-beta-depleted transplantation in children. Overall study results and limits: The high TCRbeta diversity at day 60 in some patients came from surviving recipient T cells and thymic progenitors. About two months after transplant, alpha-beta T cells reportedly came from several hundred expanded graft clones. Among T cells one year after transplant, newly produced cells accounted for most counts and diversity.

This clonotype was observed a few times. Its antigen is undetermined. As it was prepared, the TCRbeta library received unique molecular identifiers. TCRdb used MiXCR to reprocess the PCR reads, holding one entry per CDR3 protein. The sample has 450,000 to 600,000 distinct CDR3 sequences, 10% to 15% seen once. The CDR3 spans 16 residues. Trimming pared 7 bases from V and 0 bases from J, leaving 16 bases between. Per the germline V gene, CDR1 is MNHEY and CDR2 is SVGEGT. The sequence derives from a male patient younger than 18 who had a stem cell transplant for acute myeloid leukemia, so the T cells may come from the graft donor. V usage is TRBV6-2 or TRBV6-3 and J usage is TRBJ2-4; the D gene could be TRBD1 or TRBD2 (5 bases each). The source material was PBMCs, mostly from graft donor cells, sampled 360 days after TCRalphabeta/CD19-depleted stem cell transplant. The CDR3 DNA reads TGTGCCAGCACCCAGGTGGGGGACCTAGCCAAAAACATTCAGTACTTC. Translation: CASTQVGDLAKNIQYF.